The T cell receptor beta chain described here comes from a study of blood T cell repertoires in COVID-19. Study overall: Some COVID-19 samples were acute and others convalescent; all came from the United States, Italy and Spain. PBMCs, B-cell-depleted T cells, or T cells were the source of the cDNA or gDNA that made up the material.

The CDR3 totals 15 residues. Trimming pared 5 bases from V and 3 bases from J, leaving 14 bases between. Per the germline V gene, CDR1 is MNHEY and CDR2 is SVGAGI. This clone has just one count. Per the authors' pipeline: The assay estimated nucleated cells by amplifying reference gene primers. Generated by immunoSEQ multiplex PCR, the TCRdb table keeps only in-frame clones and is missing some. D and trimming come from the DNA, and the V and J calls and clone size come from that table. The sample records approximately 51,000 clones, about 90% being singletons. This chain uses TRBV6-5 with TRBJ1-3; D uncertain. The sample consisted of peripheral blood. The sequence was collected from a man aged 65 to 85 with active COVID-19. The DNA of the CDR3 is TGTGCCAGCAGTCCCCGTGGCCCCATTGGAAACACCATATATTTT. Protein product: CASSPRGPIGNTIYF.